This paragraph covers one T cell receptor beta chain sequence. The data stem from a study of technical replicates of blood from several donors. The CDR3 runs 14 residues. With 4 bases removed from V and 4 bases from J, the gap between germline ends came to 13 bases. Germline V gene lookup returns CDR1 SGHVS and CDR2 FQNEAQ. This table comes from immunoSEQ multiplex PCR, and its TCRdb copy is limited to in-frame clones, with some not included. Of fewer than 90,000 clones listed, about 91% are singletons. The sequencing sample was made of T cells isolated from PBMCs. The chain carries TRBV7-8 and TRBJ1-2, with D unclear. This TCR was sampled from a human donor in good health. This CDR3 reads CASSSGGSGYGYTF. The CDR3 DNA sequence: TGTGCCAGCAGCTCCGGAGGGAGTGGCTATGGCTACACCTTC. Together with reference TRBV7-8 and TRBJ1-2, the CDR3 gives the full variable domain: GAGVSQSPRYKVAKRGQDVALRCDPISGHVSLFWYQQALGQGPEFLTYFQNEAQLDKSGLPSDRFFAERPEGSVSTLKIQRTQQEDSAVYLCASSSGGSGYGYTFGSGTRLTVV.